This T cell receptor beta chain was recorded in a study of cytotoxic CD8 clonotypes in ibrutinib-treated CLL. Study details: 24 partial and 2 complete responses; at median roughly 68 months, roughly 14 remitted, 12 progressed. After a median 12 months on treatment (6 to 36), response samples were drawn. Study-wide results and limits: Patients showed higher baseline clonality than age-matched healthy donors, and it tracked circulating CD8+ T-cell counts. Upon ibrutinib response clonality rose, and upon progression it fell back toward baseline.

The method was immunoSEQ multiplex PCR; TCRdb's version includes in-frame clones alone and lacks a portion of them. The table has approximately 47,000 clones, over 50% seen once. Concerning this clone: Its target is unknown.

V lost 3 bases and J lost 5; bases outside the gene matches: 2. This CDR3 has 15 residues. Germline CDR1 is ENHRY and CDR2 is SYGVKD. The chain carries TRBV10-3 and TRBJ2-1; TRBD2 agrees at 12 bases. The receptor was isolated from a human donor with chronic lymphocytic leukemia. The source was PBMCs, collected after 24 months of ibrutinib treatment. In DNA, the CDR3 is TGTGCCATCAGTGATCTAGCGGGAGGGAACAATGAGCAGTTCTTC. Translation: CAISDLAGGNNEQFF.